These 30 T cell receptor beta chains share one sample of origin, sequenced in a study of human T cells and chemical hapten exposure. TCRdb reanalysed the RACE reads using MiXCR and keeps one entry per CDR3 protein. Altogether 55,000 to 75,000 distinct CDR3 sequences are present, approximately 6.5% being singletons, with the ten largest covering around 3.6%. Indicated time point: healthy volunteer bleed at 6 weeks. Total RNA was isolated from unfractionated whole blood. The sample taken for sequencing was whole blood. These receptors were collected from a female donor in good health. Some clones in this sample may be carry-over from other donors' samples.

The chain carries TRBV29-1 and TRBJ2-3; TRBD2 matches 9 bases. The V and J ends lost 1 base and 1 base, in that order; junction bases with no gene match: 6. Germline CDR1 reads SQVTM; CDR2 reads ANQGSEA. CDR3 length equals 16 residues. In nucleotides, the CDR3 is TGCAGCGTTGAAGTAATGGTAGCGGGAGGCACAGATACGCAGTATTTT. Its translation is CSVEVMVAGGTDTQYF.

The chain joins TRBV5-1 to TRBJ2-1, with 10 bases fitting TRBD2. The CDR3 sequence is 16 residues long. Trimming at V came to 0 bases and at J to 5 bases, leaving 5 bases not matched to a gene. Germline CDR1 SGHRS, CDR2 YFSETQ. The CDR3 DNA sequence: TGCGCCAGCAGCTTGGCCCTAGCGGGGGTGAACAATGAGCAGTTCTTC. Its protein product is CASSLALAGVNNEQFF.

Ten or more counts support this clonotype. This rearrangement joins TRBV7-2 to TRBJ1-1; D may be TRBD1 (5 bases). V dropped 7 bases and J dropped 1 base, with 16 bases sitting between them. The CDR3 sequence is 15 residues long. Germline V gene lookup returns CDR1 SGHTA and CDR2 FQGNSA. CDR3 protein: CASTLTAGQNTEAFF. The DNA of the CDR3 is TGTGCCAGCACGCTAACAGCAGGGCAGAACACTGAAGCTTTCTTT.

This clonotype was seen repeatedly, ten times or more. The chain is built from TRBV6-2 or TRBV6-3 and TRBJ1-2; D gene ambiguous. Trimming removed 2 bases from V and 6 bases from J, with 4 bases in between. Germline V gene sequence: CDR1 MNHEY, CDR2 SVGEGT. This CDR3 has 11 amino acids. The CDR3 sequence: CASSYQNGYTF. The CDR3 region has the DNA TGTGCCAGCAGTTACCAGAATGGCTACACCTTC.

In this sample, this clonotype turned up a few times. The J gene is TRBJ1-3, the V gene TRBV2; D gene uncertain. V lost 2 bases and J lost 0, with 5 bases in between. The germline V gene has CDR1 SNHLY and CDR2 FYNNEI. This CDR3 region has 14 residues. In nucleotides, the CDR3 is TGTGCCAGCAGTGAATTTTCCTCTGGAAACACCATATATTTT. The encoded protein is CASSEFSSGNTIYF.

The gene calls are TRBV12-3 or TRBV12-4 and TRBJ2-5; 9 bases align to TRBD2. CDR3 length: 14 amino acids. V trimming: 6 bases; J trimming: 2 bases; junction bases outside the gene matches: 4. In DNA, the CDR3 is TGTGCCAGCAGCCCGACTAGCGGACAAGAGACCCAGTACTTC. Translated: CASSPTSGQETQYF.

At least ten counts were recorded for this clonotype. This rearrangement joins TRBV7-2 to TRBJ2-1, with unresolved D. Germline CDR1 is SGHTA and CDR2 is FQGNSA. The V gene lost 6 bases and the J gene lost 3 bases, with 9 bases spanning the gap. This CDR3 is built from 13 residues. This CDR3 reads CASRLDLYNEQFF. The DNA of the CDR3 is TGTGCCAGCAGACTGGACCTCTACAATGAGCAGTTCTTC.

The V call is TRBV29-1, the J call TRBJ1-1; D perhaps matches TRBD1 (6 bases). The CDR3 runs to 14 residues. V lost 4 bases to trimming and J lost 2 bases, with 14 bases between them. Germline CDR1 and CDR2: SQVTM and ANQGSEA. The CDR3 DNA is TGCAGCGTTGGGGGGGCAATTACTAACACTGAAGCTTTCTTT. Its protein product is CSVGGAITNTEAFF.

This clonotype was counted at least ten times. The CDR3 does not end in the conserved phenylalanine or tryptophan, so this is likely a read error. The limits of the CDR3 on the DNA are not certain, so only TCRdb's listed CDR3 is given. The chain links TRBV5-1 to TRBJ2-1; the table's TRBD2 call for D was not verified on the DNA. Germline CDR1 reads SGHRS; CDR2 reads YFSETQ. The CDR3 numbers 9 amino acids, ends counted. The CDR3 region is CASSLGRGG.

This clonotype was seen at least ten times. The chain recombines TRBV27 with TRBJ1-1; no clear D. The germline CDR1 and CDR2 sequences are MNHEY and SMNVEV (reference sequence). This CDR3 is built from 13 residues. The V and J ends lost 4 bases and 5 bases respectively, with 11 bases between them. CDR3 protein: CASSSGVYTEAFF. For the CDR3, the DNA is TGTGCCAGCAGTTCAGGCGTATATACTGAAGCTTTCTTT.

This clonotype was counted a few times. This chain joins TRBV3-1 and TRBJ2-2, with D uncertain. From germline, CDR1 is LGHDT and CDR2 YNNKEL (reference sequence). V lost 6 bases to trimming and J lost 5 bases, with 4 bases between them. This CDR3 is built from 11 residues. The CDR3 protein is CASSETGELFF. The CDR3 DNA is TGTGCCAGCAGTGAAACCGGGGAGCTGTTTTTT.

In its sample, this clonotype was seen many times. J is TRBJ2-3 and V is TRBV5-1; the match to TRBD2 covers 12 bases. Germline trimming cut 3 bases from V and 0 bases from J; bases unmatched to any gene: 11. The CDR3 contains 19 residues. Per the germline V gene, CDR1 is SGHRS and CDR2 is YFSETQ. The CDR3 bases are TGCGCCAGCAGCTCGGAACCGACCGGACTAGCGGGAAGCACAGATACGCAGTATTTT. Amino acid sequence: CASSSEPTGLAGSTDTQYF.

V and J are TRBV4-2 and TRBJ2-5, with D possibly matching TRBD1 (5 bases). Germline CDR1 and CDR2: LGHNA and YNFKEQ. This CDR3 spans 14 amino acids. The V end was cut by 5 bases, the J end by 2 bases, with 12 bases between. CDR3 in DNA: TGTGCCAGCAGCGGGGCCGGACCGCAAGAGACCCAGTACTTC. This codes for CASSGAGPQETQYF.

The V gene is TRBV7-3, the J gene TRBJ2-5; D is ambiguous. This CDR3 contains 13 residues. The germline V gene has CDR1 SGHTA and CDR2 FQGTGA. V was cut by 5 bases and J by 2 bases, with 9 bases left in between. The CDR3 sequence is CASSPDTQETQYF. CDR3 sequence (DNA): TGTGCCAGCAGCCCCGACACGCAAGAGACCCAGTACTTC.

This clonotype showed up just a few times. In nucleotides, the CDR3 is TGTGCCAGCAGCTTACAGGTGAGGAACACTGAAGCTTTCTTT. Translated, it gives CASSLQVRNTEAFF. This chain links TRBV13 with TRBJ1-1; no definite D call. CDR3 length: 14 amino acids. Germline values: CDR1 PRHDT, CDR2 FYEKMQ (reference sequence). The V and J ends lost 2 bases and 1 base respectively, with 8 bases between them.

This clonotype has just a few counts. The V gene is TRBV2, the J gene TRBJ1-3; D is uncertain. Germline V gene lookup returns CDR1 SNHLY and CDR2 FYNNEI. Trimming took off 7 bases at V and 0 bases at J, with 7 bases between the two ends. The CDR3 is 13 residues long. CDR3 sequence (DNA): TGTGCCAGCAAGGCGCGCTCTGGAAACACCATATATTTT. Amino acid sequence: CASKARSGNTIYF.

The chain combines TRBV3-1 with TRBJ2-1, with 9 bases that match TRBD1. After removal of 2 bases from V and 9 bases from J, the junction contained 11 bases not matched to a gene. This CDR3 has 16 amino acids. Germline V lookup: CDR1 LGHDT, CDR2 YNNKEL (reference sequence). The CDR3 reads CASSQLGQGGLCEQFF. For the CDR3, the DNA is TGTGCCAGCAGCCAACTGGGACAGGGAGGGTTGTGTGAGCAGTTCTTC.

CDR3 amino acids: CATSTGRTDTQYF. DNA of the CDR3: TGTGCCACCAGTACAGGGAGGACAGATACGCAGTATTTT. The chain joins TRBV24-1 to TRBJ2-3; TRBD1 or TRBD2 may be the D gene (6 bases each). V dropped 6 bases and J dropped 3 bases, with 9 bases sitting between them. This CDR3 spans 13 amino acids. Germline V gives CDR1 KGHDR, CDR2 SFDVKD.

There are many counts of this clonotype. The chain joins TRBV6-4 to TRBJ2-3, with unresolved D. V gave up 0 bases and J gave up 0 bases, with 4 bases separating them. This CDR3 contains 14 residues. Germline loops: CDR1 MRHNA, CDR2 SNTAGT. The chain's CDR3 is CASSDSDSTDTQYF. CDR3 sequence (DNA): TGTGCCAGCAGTGACTCGGACAGCACAGATACGCAGTATTTT.

This clonotype has ten or more counts. The rearrangement links TRBV20-1 to TRBJ1-1, with TRBD1 as a possible D gene (5 bases). The germline gives CDR1 DFQATT, CDR2 SNEGSKA (reference sequence). The CDR3 consists of 14 residues. With 3 bases removed from V and 3 bases from J, the gap between germline ends came to 14 bases. The CDR3: CSASRGKSHTEAFF. DNA of the CDR3: TGCAGTGCTAGTCGGGGGAAGTCCCACACTGAAGCTTTCTTT.

This clonotype occurred a few times. The rearrangement links TRBV20-1 to TRBJ2-7; TRBD2 might be the D (6 bases). The ends were cut back, 2 bases at V and 3 bases at J, with 14 bases in the middle. Germline V CDR1 and CDR2: DFQATT, SNEGSKA (reference sequence). The CDR3 consists of 14 residues. The chain's CDR3 is CSARHGDSSYEQYF. The DNA for the CDR3 is TGCAGTGCTAGACACGGGGACTCCAGCTACGAGCAGTACTTC.

This clonotype was counted between two and nine times. This rearrangement joins TRBV6-2 or TRBV6-3 to TRBJ2-3; the match to TRBD1 covers 9 bases. The length of the CDR3 is 16 residues. Germline values: CDR1 MNHEY, CDR2 SVGEGT. V lost 5 bases to trimming and J lost 3 bases; unmatched junction nucleotides: 9. DNA for the CDR3: TGTGCCAGCAGTCCGGACAGGGGATTTGTGACAGATACGCAGTATTTT. Protein sequence: CASSPDRGFVTDTQYF.

In this sample, this clonotype turned up many times. The gene calls are TRBV30 and TRBJ1-6; perhaps TRBD1 as D (5 bases). Germline-derived CDR1 and CDR2 are GTSNPN and SVGIG (reference sequence). The CDR3 extends over 14 amino acids. The V end lost 0 bases, the J end lost 9 bases, and 12 bases lay between the germline ends. CDR3 in amino acids: CAWSVGVYGSPLHF. CDR3 nucleotides: TGTGCCTGGAGTGTAGGGGTGTACGGTTCACCCCTCCACTTT.

This chain uses TRBV12-3 or TRBV12-4 with TRBJ2-7; 10 bases are a match to TRBD2. This CDR3 spans 14 amino acids. Trimming removed 6 bases from V and 0 bases from J; junction bases left unmatched: 2. CDR3: CASSRLAGSYEQYF. DNA of the CDR3: TGTGCCAGCAGCCGACTAGCGGGCTCCTACGAGCAGTACTTC.

This clonotype was picked up many times. This rearrangement joins TRBV28 to TRBJ2-7, with D unresolved. CDR1 and CDR2 from the germline V gene are MDHEN and SYDVKM. The CDR3 has 12 residues. Trimming took off 6 bases at V and 3 bases at J, with 9 bases between the two ends. The CDR3 loop reads CASSKNSYEQYF. As DNA, the CDR3 is TGTGCCAGCAGCAAGAACAGCTACGAGCAGTACTTC.

V is TRBV7-2 and J is TRBJ2-6; no reliable D call. V shed 0 bases and J shed 0 bases, with 3 bases lying between them. Germline V gene sequence: CDR1 SGHTA, CDR2 FQGNSA. The CDR3 length is 15 residues. The CDR3 DNA is TGTGCCAGCAGCTTAGCCAGCTCTGGGGCCAACGTCCTGACTTTC. It translates to CASSLASSGANVLTF.

This clonotype was seen at least ten times. V gene TRBV6-5 combines with J gene TRBJ2-5; tentative D call: TRBD1 (5 bases). The CDR3 totals 17 residues. With 2 bases removed from V and 0 bases from J, the gap between germline ends came to 16 bases. CDR1 is MNHEY, CDR2 SVGAGI, per germline. The CDR3 reads CASSYGIRGTDQETQYF. The CDR3 DNA is TGTGCCAGCAGTTACGGAATTAGGGGAACAGACCAAGAGACCCAGTACTTC.

This clonotype has ten or more counts. The chain's CDR3 is CASSPQAPGGVNSPLHF. The CDR3, as DNA: TGTGCCAGCAGCCCTCAAGCCCCGGGGGGGGTAAATTCACCCCTCCACTTT. The chain combines TRBV9 with TRBJ1-6; D may be TRBD1 (5 bases). CDR1 and CDR2 (germline): SGDLS, YYNGEE. This CDR3 contains 17 residues. V lost 4 bases and J lost 7, with 21 bases in between.

In this sample, this clonotype turned up many times. The V gene is TRBV12-3 or TRBV12-4, the J gene TRBJ2-2; 9 positions agree with TRBD2. V gave up 3 bases and J gave up 3 bases; unmatched junction bases: 11. The CDR3 length is 18 residues. DNA for the CDR3: TGTGCCAGCAGTTTTTGGCTGGCTAGCGGGAAGCACACCGGGGAGCTGTTTTTT. It yields the protein CASSFWLASGKHTGELFF.

This clonotype was detected ten times or more. V and J are TRBV4-2 and TRBJ2-3; tentatively, D is TRBD2 (5 bases). Trimming removed 1 base at V and 2 bases at J, with 7 bases between. The CDR3 has 14 residues. Germline V gene data show CDR1 as LGHNA and CDR2 as YNFKEQ. The CDR3 is CASSQGETTDTQYF. DNA of the CDR3: TGTGCCAGCAGCCAAGGGGAGACCACAGATACGCAGTATTTT.